This T cell receptor beta chain is drawn from a study of T cell repertoires in cytomegalovirus infection. CDR1 and CDR2 from the germline V gene are SGHTA and FQGNSA. The CDR3 is 16 amino acids. Unmatched junction bases numbered 8, after V lost 5 bases and J lost 1 base. TCRdb called the reads again in MiXCR, with one record for every CDR3 protein. The table records more than 250,000 distinct CDR3 sequences, around 25% of them present only once. The sample holds many counts of this clonotype. Its antigen is undetermined. This receptor was taken from a human donor in good health (CMV status not recorded). Some clones in this sample may be carry-over from other donors' samples. The gene calls are TRBV7-2 and TRBJ2-3; 8 bases match TRBD2. The sequenced sample was cultured PBMCs, obtained from culture after CMV antigen stimulation. The CDR3 sequence is CASSPPGGSGTDTQYF. The CDR3 DNA is TGTGCCAGCAGCCCACCGGGGGGGTCTGGCACAGATACGCAGTATTTT.